This section outlines one T cell receptor beta chain sequence together with its context. The sample originates from a study of blood T cell repertoires in COVID-19. Across the study: Whether acute or convalescent, the COVID-19 samples came from the United States, Italy and Spain. T cells, B-cell-depleted T cells, or PBMCs supplied cDNA or gDNA.

Libraries were prepared by immunoSEQ multiplex PCR; TCRdb keeps only in-frame clonotypes and omits some of them. In the table there are approximately 240,000 clones, 70% to 90% of which are singletons. The CDR3 is 14 residues long. Germline V gene sequence: CDR1 SGHTA, CDR2 FQGTGA. V lost 2 bases, J lost 6 bases, and 5 bases stayed unmatched. Sequencing input: peripheral blood. This sequence originates from a woman aged 18-29 years who had recovered from COVID-19. The rearrangement links TRBV7-3 to TRBJ2-3, with 7 bases identical to TRBD2. As DNA, the CDR3 is TGTGCCAGCAGCTTAGCGGGAGCGTTGGATACGCAGTATTTT. Protein product: CASSLAGALDTQYF.